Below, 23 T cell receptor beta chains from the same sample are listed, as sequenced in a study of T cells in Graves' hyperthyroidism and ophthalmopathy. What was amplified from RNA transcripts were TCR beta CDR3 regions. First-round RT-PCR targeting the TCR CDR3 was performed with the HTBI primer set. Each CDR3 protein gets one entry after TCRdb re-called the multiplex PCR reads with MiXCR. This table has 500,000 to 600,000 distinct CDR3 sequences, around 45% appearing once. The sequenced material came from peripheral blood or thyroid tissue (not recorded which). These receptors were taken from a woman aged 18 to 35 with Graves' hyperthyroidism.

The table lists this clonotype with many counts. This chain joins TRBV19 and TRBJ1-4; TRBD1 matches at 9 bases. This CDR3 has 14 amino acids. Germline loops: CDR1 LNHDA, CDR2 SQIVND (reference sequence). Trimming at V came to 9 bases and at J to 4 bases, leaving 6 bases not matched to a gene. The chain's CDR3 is CASSRGQGNEKLFF. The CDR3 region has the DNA TGTGCCAGCAGCCGGGGACAGGGTAATGAAAAACTGTTTTTT.

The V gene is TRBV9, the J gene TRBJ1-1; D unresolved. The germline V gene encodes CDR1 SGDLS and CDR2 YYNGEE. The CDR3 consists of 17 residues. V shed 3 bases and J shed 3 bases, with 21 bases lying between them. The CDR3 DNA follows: TGTGCCAGCAGCGCCAGGCAGAACACCGGGGAGTACACTGAAGCTTTCTTT. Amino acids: CASSARQNTGEYTEAFF.

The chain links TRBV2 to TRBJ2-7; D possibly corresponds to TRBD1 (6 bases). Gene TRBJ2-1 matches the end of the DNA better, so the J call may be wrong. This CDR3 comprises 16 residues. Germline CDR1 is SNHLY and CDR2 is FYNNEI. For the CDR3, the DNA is TGTGCCAGCAGTTACAATCCGGGACACCGCTACAATGAGCAGTTCTTC. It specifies CASSYNPGHRYNEQFF.

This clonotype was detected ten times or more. The CDR3: CASSWGQLNYGYTF. The DNA of the CDR3 is TGCGCCAGCAGCTGGGGACAGCTCAACTATGGCTACACCTTC. The chain carries TRBV5-1 and TRBJ1-2, with 7 bases identical to TRBD1. V was clipped by 3 bases and J by 2 bases; unmatched bases: 4. The CDR3 length is 14 residues. Germline assignment: CDR1 SGHRS and CDR2 YFSETQ.

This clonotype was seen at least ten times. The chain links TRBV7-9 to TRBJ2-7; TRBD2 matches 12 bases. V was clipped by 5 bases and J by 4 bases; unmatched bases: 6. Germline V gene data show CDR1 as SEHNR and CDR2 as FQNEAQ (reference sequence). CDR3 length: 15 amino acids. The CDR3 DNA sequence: TGTGCCAGCAGCAAACCCGGGACTAGCGGGTACGAGCAGTACTTC. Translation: CASSKPGTSGYEQYF.

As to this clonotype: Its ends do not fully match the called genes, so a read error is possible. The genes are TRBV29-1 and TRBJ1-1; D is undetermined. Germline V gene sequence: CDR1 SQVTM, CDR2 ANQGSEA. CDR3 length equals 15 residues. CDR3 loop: CSVAKPETMNTEASF. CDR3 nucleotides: TGCAGCGTCGCAAAACCGGAGACGATGAACACTGAAGCTTCCTTT. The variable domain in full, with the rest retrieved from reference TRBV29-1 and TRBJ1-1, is SAVISQKPSRDICQRGTSLTIQCQVDSQVTMMFWYRQQPGQSLTLIATANQGSEATYESGFVIDKFPISRPNLTFSTLTVSNMSPEDSSIYLCSVAKPETMNTEASFGQGTRLTVV.

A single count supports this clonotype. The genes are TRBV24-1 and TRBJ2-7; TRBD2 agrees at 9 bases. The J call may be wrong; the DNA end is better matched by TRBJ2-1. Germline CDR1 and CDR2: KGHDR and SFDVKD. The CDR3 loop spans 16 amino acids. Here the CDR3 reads CATSDSLAGESWEQFF. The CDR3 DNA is TGTGCCACCAGTGATTCCTTAGCGGGAGAGTCGTGGGAGCAGTTCTTC.

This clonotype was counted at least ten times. As DNA, the CDR3 is TGCGCCAGCAGCCAAGTCATGGGACAGGGGGGCTATGGCTACACCTTC. Its protein is CASSQVMGQGGYGYTF. The chain uses TRBV4-3 and TRBJ1-2, with 11 bases that match TRBD1. Germline loops: CDR1 LGHNA, CDR2 YSLEER. V trimming: 1 base; J trimming: 4 bases; junction bases outside the gene matches: 5. The CDR3 covers 16 residues.

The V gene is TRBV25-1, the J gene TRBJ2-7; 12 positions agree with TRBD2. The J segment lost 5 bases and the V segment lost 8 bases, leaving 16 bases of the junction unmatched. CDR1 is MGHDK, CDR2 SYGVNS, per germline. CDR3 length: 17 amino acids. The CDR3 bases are TGTGCCAGCTCACCAGTGAGGGCTAGCGGGAGGGCCGACGAGCAGTACTTC. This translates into CASSPVRASGRADEQYF.

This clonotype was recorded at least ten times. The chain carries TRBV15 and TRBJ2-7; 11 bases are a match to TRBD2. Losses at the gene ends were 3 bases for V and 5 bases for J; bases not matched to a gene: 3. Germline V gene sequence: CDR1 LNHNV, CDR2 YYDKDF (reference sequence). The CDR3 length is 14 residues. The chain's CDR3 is CATSSSTSGDEQYF. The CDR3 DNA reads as TGTGCCACCAGCAGTTCGACTAGCGGGGACGAGCAGTACTTC.

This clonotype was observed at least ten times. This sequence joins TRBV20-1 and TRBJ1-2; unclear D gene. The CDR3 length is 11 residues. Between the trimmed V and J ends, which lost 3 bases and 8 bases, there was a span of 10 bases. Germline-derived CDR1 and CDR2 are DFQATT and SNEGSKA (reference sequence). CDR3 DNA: TGCAGTGCTAGGGGGTCGAAAGGCTACACCTTC. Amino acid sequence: CSARGSKGYTF.

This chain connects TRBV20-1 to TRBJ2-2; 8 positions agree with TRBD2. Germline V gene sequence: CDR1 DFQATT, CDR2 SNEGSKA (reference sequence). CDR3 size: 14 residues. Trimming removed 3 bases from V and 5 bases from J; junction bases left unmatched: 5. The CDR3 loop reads CSASRSSGTGELFF. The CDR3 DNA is TGCAGTGCTAGTAGGTCTAGCGGGACCGGGGAGCTGTTTTTT.

The CDR3 sequence: CASSARDIQETQYF. The CDR3, as DNA: TGTGCCAGCAGTGCCCGGGACATTCAAGAGACCCAGTACTTC. V gene TRBV7-3 combines with J gene TRBJ2-5; possibly TRBD1 for D (6 bases). V gave up 6 bases and J gave up 2 bases, with 13 bases separating them. CDR1 is SGHTA and CDR2 is FQGTGA in the germline V gene. The CDR3 has 14 amino acids. The full variable domain, completed using reference TRBV7-3 and TRBJ2-5, is GAGVSQTPSNKVTEKGKYVELRCDPISGHTALYWYRQSLGQGPEFLIYFQGTGAADDSGLPNDRFFAVRPEGSVSTLKIQRTERGDSAVYLCASSARDIQETQYFGPGTRLLVL.

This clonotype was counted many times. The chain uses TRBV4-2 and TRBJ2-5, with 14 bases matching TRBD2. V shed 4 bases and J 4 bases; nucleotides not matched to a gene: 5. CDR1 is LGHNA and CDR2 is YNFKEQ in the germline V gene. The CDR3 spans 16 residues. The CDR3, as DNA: TGTGCCAGCAGCCGAGGGACTAGCGGGAGTGGAGAGACCCAGTACTTC. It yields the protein CASSRGTSGSGETQYF.

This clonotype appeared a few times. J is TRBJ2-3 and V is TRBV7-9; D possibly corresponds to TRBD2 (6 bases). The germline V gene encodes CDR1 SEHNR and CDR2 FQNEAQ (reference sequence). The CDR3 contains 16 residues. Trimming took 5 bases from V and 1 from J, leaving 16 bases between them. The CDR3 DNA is TGTGCCAGCAGCCCCAGAGCGGGCCCTCGCACAGATACGCAGTATTTT. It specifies CASSPRAGPRTDTQYF. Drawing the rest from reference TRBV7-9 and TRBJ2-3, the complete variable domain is DTGVSQNPRHKITKRGQNVTFRCDPISEHNRLYWYRQTLGQGPEFLTYFQNEAQLEKSRLLSDRFSAERPKGSFSTLEIQRTEQGDSAMYLCASSPRAGPRTDTQYFGPGTRLTVL.

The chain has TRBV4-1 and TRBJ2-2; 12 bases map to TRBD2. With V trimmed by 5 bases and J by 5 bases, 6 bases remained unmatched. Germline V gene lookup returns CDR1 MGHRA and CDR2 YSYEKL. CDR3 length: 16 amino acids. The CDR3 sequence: CASSSAGTSGTGELFF. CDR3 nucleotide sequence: TGCGCCAGCAGCTCAGCAGGGACTAGCGGGACCGGGGAGCTGTTTTTT.

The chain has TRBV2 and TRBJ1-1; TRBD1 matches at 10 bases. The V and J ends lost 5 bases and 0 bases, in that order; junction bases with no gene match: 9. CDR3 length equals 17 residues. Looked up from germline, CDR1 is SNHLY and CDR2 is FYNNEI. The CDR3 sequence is CASSRTPGQGMNTEAFF. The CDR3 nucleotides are TGTGCCAGCAGTCGTACTCCGGGACAGGGGATGAACACTGAAGCTTTCTTT.

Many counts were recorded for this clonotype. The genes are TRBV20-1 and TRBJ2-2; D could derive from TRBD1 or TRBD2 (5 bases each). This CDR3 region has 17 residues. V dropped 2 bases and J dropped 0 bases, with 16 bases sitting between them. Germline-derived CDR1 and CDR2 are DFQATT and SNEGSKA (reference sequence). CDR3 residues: CSARTYSGTANTGELFF. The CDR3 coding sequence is TGCAGTGCTAGAACATACTCCGGGACGGCGAACACCGGGGAGCTGTTTTTT.

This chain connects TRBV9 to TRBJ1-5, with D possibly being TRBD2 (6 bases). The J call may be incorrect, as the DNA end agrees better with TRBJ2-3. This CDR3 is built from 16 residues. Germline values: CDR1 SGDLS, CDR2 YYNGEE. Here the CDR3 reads CASSAGTGTSTDTQYF. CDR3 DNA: TGTGCCAGCAGCGCCGGGACTGGGACTAGCACAGATACGCAGTATTTT.

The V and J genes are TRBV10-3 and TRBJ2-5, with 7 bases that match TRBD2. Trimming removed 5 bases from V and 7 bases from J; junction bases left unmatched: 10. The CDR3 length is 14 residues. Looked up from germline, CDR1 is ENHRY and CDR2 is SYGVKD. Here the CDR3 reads CAISPRGGEGTQYF. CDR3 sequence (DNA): TGTGCCATCAGTCCGAGGGGAGGGGAAGGGACCCAGTACTTC.

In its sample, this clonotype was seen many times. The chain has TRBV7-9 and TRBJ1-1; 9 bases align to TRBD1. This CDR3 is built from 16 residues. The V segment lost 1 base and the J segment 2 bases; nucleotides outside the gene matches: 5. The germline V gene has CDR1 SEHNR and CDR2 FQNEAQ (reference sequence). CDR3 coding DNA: TGTGCCAGCAGCTTAGACCCGGGACAGGGAAACACTGAAGCTTTCTTT. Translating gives CASSLDPGQGNTEAFF.

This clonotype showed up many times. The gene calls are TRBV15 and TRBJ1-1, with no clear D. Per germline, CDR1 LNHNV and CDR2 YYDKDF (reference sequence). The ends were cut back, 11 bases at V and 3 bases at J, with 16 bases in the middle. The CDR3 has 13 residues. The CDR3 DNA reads TGTGCCGCGCGCAGGCGATGGGACACTGAAGCTTTCTTT. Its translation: CAARRRWDTEAFF.

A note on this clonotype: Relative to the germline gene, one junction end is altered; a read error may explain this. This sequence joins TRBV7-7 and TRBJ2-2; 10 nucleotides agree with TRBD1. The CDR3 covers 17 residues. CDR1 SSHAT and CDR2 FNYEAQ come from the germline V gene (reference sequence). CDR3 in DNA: TGTGCTAGCAGCTTAGCGCCAGACAGGGGGCGCGGCGGGGAGCTGTTTTTT. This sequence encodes CASSLAPDRGRGGELFF.